These 2 T cell receptor beta chains share one sample of origin, sequenced in a study of T cells in Graves' hyperthyroidism and ophthalmopathy. Template material for amplifying TCR beta CDR3 regions consisted of RNA transcripts. HTBI primers were employed in a first-round RT-PCR of the TCR CDR3. MiXCR was run by TCRdb on the multiplex PCR reads, yielding one entry per CDR3 protein. The sample has fewer than 450,000 distinct CDR3 sequences; around an eighth are singletons. Input material: blood. The origin of the receptors is a man aged 45-60 years with Graves' ophthalmopathy.

In this sample, this clonotype turned up many times. V gene TRBV28 combines with J gene TRBJ1-6; D not resolved. Deletions cut 6 bases from V and 8 bases from J, with 17 bases between. Per germline, CDR1 MDHEN and CDR2 SYDVKM. There are 15 residues in the CDR3. The CDR3 nucleotides read TGTGCCAGCAGCCGAGCTGGAGGGATCGATTCACCCCTCCACTTT. Translating gives CASSRAGGIDSPLHF.

At least ten counts were recorded for this clonotype. The V gene is TRBV28, the J gene TRBJ2-7; TRBD2 agrees at 7 bases. Germline lookup yields CDR1 MDHEN and CDR2 SYDVKM. After removal of 1 base from V and 3 bases from J, the junction contained 9 bases not matched to a gene. The CDR3 has 16 amino acids. CDR3 sequence (DNA): TGTGCCAGCAGTTTATTCTTGAGGGAGGGCCGCTACGAGCAGTACTTC. Protein product: CASSLFLREGRYEQYF.